This entry lists 32 T cell receptor beta chains sequenced from one sample in a study of cytomegalovirus exposure and HLA in healthy donors. 13 Jbeta primers and 60 Vbeta primers were used for the PCR. The protocol was immunoSEQ multiplex PCR, while the TCRdb copy is restricted to in-frame clones and leaves out a portion. The sample carries under 150,000 clones, around 75% recorded once. Sequences were obtained from PBMCs. These receptors originate from a woman aged 45-65 years in good health and CMV-seropositive.

The chain carries TRBV27 and TRBJ2-3, with TRBD1 matching over 10 bases. Germline V lookup: CDR1 MNHEY, CDR2 SMNVEV (reference sequence). The CDR3 is 16 amino acids. The trim removed 6 bases at V and 0 bases at J, leaving 6 bases unmatched. The CDR3 loop is CASSRDRGPSTDTQYF. The DNA of the CDR3 is TGTGCCAGCAGCCGGGACAGGGGTCCTAGCACAGATACGCAGTATTTT.

This rearrangement joins TRBV5-6 to TRBJ2-7, with a possible D match to TRBD1 (5 bases). The CDR3 is 15 amino acids. Looked up from germline, CDR1 is SGHDT and CDR2 is YYEEEE. V was cut by 6 bases and J by 2 bases, with 18 bases left in between. DNA for the CDR3: TGTGCCAGCACCGCTTCATCAGGGCCCACCTACGAGCAGTACTTC. It codes for CASTASSGPTYEQYF.

The CDR3 region has the DNA TGTGCCAGCAGCCCGACAGGGGGAGAGACCCAGTACTTC. Translating gives CASSPTGGETQYF. The chain uses TRBV7-3 and TRBJ2-5; 9 bases line up with TRBD1. V dropped 5 bases and J dropped 4; count of bases not matched to a gene: 2. Germline-derived CDR1 and CDR2 are SGHTA and FQGTGA. The CDR3 runs 13 residues.

The genes are TRBV6-1 and TRBJ2-7; 10 nucleotides match TRBD1. The CDR3 covers 15 residues. Germline V gene data show CDR1 as MNHNS and CDR2 as SASEGT. The ends lost 6 bases at V and 0 bases at J; junction bases unmatched: 5. This CDR3 reads CASRPRDRGSYEQYF. As DNA, the CDR3 is TGTGCCAGCAGGCCACGGGACAGGGGCTCCTACGAGCAGTACTTC.

This chain links TRBV7-2 with TRBJ2-7; 9 nucleotides agree with TRBD1. With V trimmed by 11 bases and J by 4 bases, 6 bases remained unmatched. This CDR3 spans 12 amino acids. The germline CDR1 and CDR2 sequences are SGHTA and FQGNSA. Here the CDR3 DNA reads TGTGCCGTGGGACAGGGAGCGTACGAGCAGTACTTC. As protein: CAVGQGAYEQYF.

This clone was counted between two and nine times. CDR3 nucleotide sequence: TGTGCCAGCTCACCCTCGGGGAGCCAGGCAGATACGCAGTATTTT. This codes for CASSPSGSQADTQYF. V gene TRBV18 combines with J gene TRBJ2-3, with D perhaps matching TRBD2 (5 bases). Trimming shortened V by 3 bases and J by 4 bases, and 14 bases separated the two germline ends. The CDR3 covers 15 residues. Per germline, CDR1 KGHSH and CDR2 LQKENI. Drawing the rest from reference TRBV18 and TRBJ2-3, the complete variable domain is NAGVMQNPRHLVRRRGQEARLRCSPMKGHSHVYWYRQLPEEGLKFMVYLQKENIIDESGMPKERFSAEFPKEGPSILRIQQVVRGDSAAYFCASSPSGSQADTQYFGPGTRLTVL.

CDR3 bases: TGCGCCAGCAGCTTGGCCGGCAGGGGGTCACCCCTCCACTTT. It is translated as CASSLAGRGSPLHF. This chain joins TRBV5-1 and TRBJ1-6, with 7 bases identical to TRBD1. This CDR3 has 14 amino acids. CDR1 SGHRS and CDR2 YFSETQ come from the germline V gene. V was clipped by 0 bases and J by 10 bases; unmatched bases: 4. The full variable domain, in which reference TRBV5-1 and TRBJ1-6 provide the parts outside the CDR3, is KAGVTQTPRYLIKTRGQQVTLSCSPISGHRSVSWYQQTPGQGLQFLFEYFSETQRNKGNFPGRFSGRQFSNSRSEMNVSTLELGDSALYLCASSLAGRGSPLHFGNGTRLTVT.

Here the CDR3 DNA reads TGTGCCAGCACGGCGGGTTTGAACACTGAAGCTTTCTTT. It specifies CASTAGLNTEAFF. The chain recombines TRBV25-1 with TRBJ1-1; D is unresolved. Looked up from germline, CDR1 is MGHDK and CDR2 is SYGVNS. CDR3 size: 13 residues. Trimming removed 7 bases from V and 0 bases from J, with 9 bases in between.

The chain has TRBV6-6 and TRBJ1-4; the match to TRBD1 covers 8 bases. The J segment lost 5 bases and the V segment lost 4 bases, leaving 3 bases of the junction unmatched. The length of the CDR3 is 14 residues. Germline CDR1 reads MNHNY; CDR2 reads SVGAGI (reference sequence). The CDR3, as DNA: TGTGCCAGCAGTTGGACAGGGCTAAATGAAAAACTGTTTTTT. It is translated as CASSWTGLNEKLFF.

The chain uses TRBV7-9 and TRBJ2-7; 9 nucleotides agree with TRBD1. The V gene end was trimmed by 4 bases and the J gene end by 5 bases; junction bases not matched to a gene: 6. The CDR3 is 14 amino acids. In germline, CDR1 is SEHNR, CDR2 FQNEAQ (reference sequence). The CDR3 loop is CASSYWDRDHEQYF. DNA of the CDR3: TGTGCCAGCAGCTACTGGGACAGGGACCACGAGCAGTACTTC.

V gene TRBV10-2 combines with J gene TRBJ1-4; 8 nucleotides line up with TRBD1. Trimming removed 5 bases from V and 8 bases from J; junction bases left unmatched: 7. The V gene's germline CDR1 is WSHSY and CDR2 SAAADI. The CDR3 extends over 14 amino acids. The DNA for the CDR3 is TGCGCCAGCAGTAAGACAGGGGCCGACGAAAAACTGTTTTTT. Protein sequence: CASSKTGADEKLFF.

The chain uses TRBV2 and TRBJ1-4; TRBD1 matches 9 bases. Germline lookup yields CDR1 SNHLY and CDR2 FYNNEI. This CDR3 is 16 amino acids long. The V gene end was trimmed by 5 bases and the J gene end by 2 bases; junction bases not matched to a gene: 6. The CDR3 DNA sequence: TGTGCCAGCAGTCCACACAGGGGGCCCACTAATGAAAAACTGTTTTTT. It yields the protein CASSPHRGPTNEKLFF.

This sequence joins TRBV7-9 and TRBJ2-7, with 7 nucleotides matching TRBD2. This CDR3 is built from 13 residues. The V gene end was trimmed by 5 bases and the J gene end by 5 bases; junction bases not matched to a gene: 6. Germline-derived CDR1 and CDR2 are SEHNR and FQNEAQ (reference sequence). CDR3 DNA: TGTGCCAGCAGCGTCTCCGGGGGGAACGAGCAGTACTTC. It translates to CASSVSGGNEQYF.

Only a few counts were recorded for this clone. V gene TRBV6-5 combines with J gene TRBJ2-7; possible D gene TRBD1, 6 bases. The CDR3 runs to 13 residues. Germline values: CDR1 MNHEY, CDR2 SVGAGI. V shed 8 bases and J shed 2 bases, with 13 bases lying between them. CDR3 protein: CASAGNRAYEQYF. Written as DNA, the CDR3 is TGTGCCAGCGCTGGGAACAGGGCCTACGAGCAGTACTTC.

The J gene is TRBJ2-2, the V gene TRBV4-2; TRBD2 aligns across 7 bases. Per germline, CDR1 LGHNA and CDR2 YNFKEQ. The CDR3 is made up of 16 amino acids. The V and J ends lost 1 base and 5 bases, in that order; junction bases with no gene match: 7. DNA of the CDR3: TGTGCCAGCAGCCAAGCAAGCGGGGTTAGTACCGGGGAGCTGTTTTTT. Encoded protein: CASSQASGVSTGELFF.

This sequence joins TRBV4-2 and TRBJ2-3; possibly TRBD1 for D (5 bases). The CDR3 contains 13 residues. The V and J ends lost 1 base and 4 bases respectively, with 6 bases between them. CDR1 is LGHNA, CDR2 YNFKEQ, per germline. The CDR3 loop is CASSQGGPDTQYF. CDR3 in DNA: TGTGCCAGCAGCCAAGGGGGCCCAGATACGCAGTATTTT.

This clone was detected once. The CDR3 DNA follows: TGCGCCAGCAGCCCGGGGACAGGGGGCTACGAGCAGTACTTC. The encoded protein is CASSPGTGGYEQYF. V and J are TRBV5-1 and TRBJ2-7, with 11 bases matching TRBD1. The CDR3 is 14 residues long. With V trimmed by 4 bases and J by 3 bases, 3 bases remained unmatched. In germline, CDR1 is SGHRS, CDR2 YFSETQ.

The chain links TRBV18 to TRBJ2-7; D not resolved. This CDR3 is 16 amino acids long. V was trimmed by 1 base and J by 0 bases, leaving 13 bases between them. CDR1 KGHSH and CDR2 LQKENI come from the germline V gene. The CDR3 DNA reads as TGTGCCAGCTCACCACGTTCCAGCGCCAACTCCTACGAGCAGTACTTC. Protein product: CASSPRSSANSYEQYF.

Remarks on this clone: The junction shows a germline mismatch at one end, possibly a read error. The chain couples TRBV30 to TRBJ2-6, with TRBD1 matching over 8 bases. From germline, CDR1 is GTSNPN and CDR2 SVGIG (reference sequence). The CDR3 spans 16 residues. The CDR3 here is CAWSPKDRAGANALTF. The CDR3 nucleotides read TGTGCCTGGAGTCCAAAGGACAGGGCTGGGGCCAACGCCCTGACTTTC. The whole variable domain, remainder taken from reference TRBV30 and TRBJ2-6, is SQTIHQWPATLVQPVGSPLSLECTVEGTSNPNLYWYRQAAGRGLQLLFYSVGIGQISSEVPQNLSASRPQDRQFILSSKKLLLSDSGFYLCAWSPKDRAGANALTFGAGSRLTVL.

V usage is TRBV6-1 and J usage is TRBJ2-7; no firm D call. V was pared by 2 bases and J by 4 bases, with 9 bases between. The CDR3 runs to 13 residues. Per the germline V gene, CDR1 is MNHNS and CDR2 is SASEGT. In DNA form, the CDR3 reads TGTGCCAGCAGTGAAAACTACCAATACGAGCAGTACTTC. Its protein is CASSENYQYEQYF.

This chain uses TRBV29-1 with TRBJ2-5; D perhaps matches TRBD1 (6 bases). V lost 4 bases to trimming and J lost 2 bases, with 20 bases between them. The CDR3 loop spans 16 amino acids. CDR1 is SQVTM and CDR2 is ANQGSEA in the germline V gene. Here the CDR3 DNA reads TGCAGCGTTGCTCTATCGATAGGGCAGGGGCAAGAGACCCAGTACTTC. This codes for CSVALSIGQGQETQYF.

V usage is TRBV2 and J usage is TRBJ1-6; 8 bases align to TRBD1. This CDR3 contains 19 residues. Germline V gives CDR1 SNHLY, CDR2 FYNNEI. With V trimmed by 8 bases and J by 0 bases, 15 bases remained unmatched. CDR3 bases: TGTGCCAGCTCCTACGAACCCCGGGACAGGAGCTCCTATAATTCACCCCTCCACTTT. Translation: CASSYEPRDRSSYNSPLHF.

V usage is TRBV6-1 and J usage is TRBJ1-5; no clear D gene. Germline V gene lookup returns CDR1 MNHNS and CDR2 SASEGT. This CDR3 contains 12 residues. Trimming stripped 0 bases from V and 10 bases from J, with 7 bases between. The CDR3 here is CASSEAYRPQHF. The CDR3 DNA is TGTGCCAGCAGTGAAGCTTATAGACCCCAGCATTTT.

The chain links TRBV6-1 to TRBJ1-1; D unresolved. CDR1 is MNHNS, CDR2 SASEGT, per germline. This CDR3 comprises 14 residues. Trimming cost V 2 bases and J 0 bases, with 7 bases left between them. CDR3 loop: CASSERSLNTEAFF. The DNA for the CDR3 is TGTGCCAGCAGTGAACGTTCCTTGAACACTGAAGCTTTCTTT.

The chain uses TRBV6-1 and TRBJ1-4; TRBD1 is a possible D gene (6 bases). This CDR3 has 15 residues. V lost 4 bases, J lost 8 bases, and 17 bases lay in between. Germline V gene data show CDR1 as MNHNS and CDR2 as SASEGT. The CDR3 loop is CASSVTGPRGEKLFF. CDR3 in DNA: TGTGCCAGCAGTGTAACCGGGCCCAGGGGCGAAAAACTGTTTTTT.

The chain's CDR3 is CASSYLPPGSPDTQYF. The CDR3 DNA reads TGTGCCAGCAGTTACCTCCCGCCGGGATCGCCAGATACGCAGTATTTT. The V and J genes are TRBV6-6 and TRBJ2-3; tentative D call: TRBD2 (5 bases). CDR1 is MNHNY, CDR2 SVGAGI, per germline (reference sequence). The length of the CDR3 is 16 residues. V gave up 2 bases and J gave up 4 bases, with 16 bases separating them.

With regard to this clone: Compared with germline, one end of the junction differs, possibly owing to a read error. The genes are TRBV7-9 and TRBJ1-1, with 8 bases lining up with TRBD1. From germline, CDR1 is SEHNR and CDR2 FQNEAQ (reference sequence). This CDR3 has 15 residues. The CDR3 nucleotides are TGTTCCAGCAGCTTTGGGCAGGGGGCCGACACTGAAGCTTTCTTT. It translates to CSSSFGQGADTEAFF.

The chain joins TRBV2 to TRBJ2-5; 12 nucleotides match TRBD1. Germline CDR1 and CDR2: SNHLY and FYNNEI. The V segment lost 10 bases and the J segment 3 bases; nucleotides outside the gene matches: 12. This CDR3 is built from 16 residues. The DNA for the CDR3 is TGTGCCAACACTCCTCCGGGACAGGGGGCGAAAGAGACCCAGTACTTC. Amino acids: CANTPPGQGAKETQYF.

This chain joins TRBV9 and TRBJ1-3; 7 nucleotides align to TRBD1. The V gene end was trimmed by 3 bases and the J gene end by 3 bases; junction bases not matched to a gene: 6. Germline lookup yields CDR1 SGDLS and CDR2 YYNGEE. This CDR3 is built from 15 residues. The CDR3 sequence is CASSGDRVDGNTIYF. The CDR3, as DNA: TGTGCCAGCAGCGGAGACAGGGTAGATGGAAACACCATATATTTT.

This clone turned up a few times. The rearrangement links TRBV28 to TRBJ2-3; D may be TRBD1 (5 bases). Looked up from germline, CDR1 is MDHEN and CDR2 is SYDVKM. The CDR3 covers 16 residues. V lost 5 bases and J lost 6, with 21 bases in between. CDR3 sequence reads: CASSPLGQGQTDTQYF. The CDR3 DNA reads as TGTGCCAGCAGTCCCCTGGGGCAGGGTCAGACGGATACGCAGTATTTT.

This clone came up once. CDR3 amino acids: CAWRKDSTGELFF. The CDR3, as DNA: TGTGCCTGGAGAAAAGACAGCACCGGGGAGCTGTTTTTT. The rearrangement uses TRBV30 and TRBJ2-2, with a tentative D call TRBD1 (5 bases). The CDR3 length is 13 residues. Looked up from germline, CDR1 is GTSNPN and CDR2 is SVGIG (reference sequence). The ends were cut back, 3 bases at V and 4 bases at J, with 9 bases in the middle.

The genes are TRBV14 and TRBJ2-7; 12 nucleotides agree with TRBD1. The CDR3 loop spans 15 amino acids. J gave up 5 bases and V 4 bases, and 6 bases lay outside the gene matches. CDR1 is SGHDN and CDR2 is FVKESK in the germline V gene. The CDR3 is CASSRGTGGKNEQYF. The CDR3, as DNA: TGTGCCAGCAGCCGAGGGACAGGGGGCAAAAACGAGCAGTACTTC.